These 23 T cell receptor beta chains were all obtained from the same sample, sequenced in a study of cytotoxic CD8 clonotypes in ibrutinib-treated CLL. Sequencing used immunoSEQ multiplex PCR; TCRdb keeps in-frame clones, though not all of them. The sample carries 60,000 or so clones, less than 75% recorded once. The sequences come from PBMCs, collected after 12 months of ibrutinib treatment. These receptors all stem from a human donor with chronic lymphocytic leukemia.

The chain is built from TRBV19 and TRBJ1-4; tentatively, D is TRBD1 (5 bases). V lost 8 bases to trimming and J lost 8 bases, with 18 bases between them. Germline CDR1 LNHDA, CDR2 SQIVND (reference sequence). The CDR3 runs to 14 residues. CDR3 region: CASRPRDPREKLFF. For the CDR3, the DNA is TGTGCCAGTCGCCCCAGGGACCCTAGGGAAAAACTGTTTTTT.

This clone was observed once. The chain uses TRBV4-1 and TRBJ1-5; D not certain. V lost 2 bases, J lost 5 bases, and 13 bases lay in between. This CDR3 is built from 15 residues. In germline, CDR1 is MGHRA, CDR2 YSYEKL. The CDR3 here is CASSQRSGSDQPQHF. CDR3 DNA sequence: TGCGCCAGCAGCCAACGGTCGGGTTCGGATCAGCCCCAGCATTTT.

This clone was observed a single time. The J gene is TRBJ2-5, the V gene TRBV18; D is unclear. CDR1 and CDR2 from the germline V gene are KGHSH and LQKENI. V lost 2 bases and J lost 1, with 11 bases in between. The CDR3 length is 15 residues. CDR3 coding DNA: TGTGCCAGCTCACCAGGGCTAGTTTCCCAAGAGACCCAGTACTTC. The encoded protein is CASSPGLVSQETQYF.

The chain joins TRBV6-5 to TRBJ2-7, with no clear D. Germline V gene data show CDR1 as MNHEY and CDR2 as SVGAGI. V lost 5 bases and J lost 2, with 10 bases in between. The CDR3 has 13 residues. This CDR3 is CASSPGPTYEQYF. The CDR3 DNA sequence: TGTGCCAGCAGTCCCGGGCCCACCTACGAGCAGTACTTC.

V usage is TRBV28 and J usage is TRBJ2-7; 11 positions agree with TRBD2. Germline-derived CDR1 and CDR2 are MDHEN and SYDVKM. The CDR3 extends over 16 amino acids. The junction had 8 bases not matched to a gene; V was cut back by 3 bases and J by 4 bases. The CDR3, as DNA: TGTGCCAGCAGTTTCCAACTAGCGGGGGACTTTTACGAGCAGTACTTC. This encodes CASSFQLAGDFYEQYF.

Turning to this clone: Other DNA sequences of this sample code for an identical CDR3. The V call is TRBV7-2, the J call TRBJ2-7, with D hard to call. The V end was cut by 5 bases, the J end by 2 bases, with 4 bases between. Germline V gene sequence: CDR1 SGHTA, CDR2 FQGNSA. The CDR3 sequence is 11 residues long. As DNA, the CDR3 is TGTGCCAGCAGCCTAACCTACGAGCAGTACTTC. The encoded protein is CASSLTYEQYF. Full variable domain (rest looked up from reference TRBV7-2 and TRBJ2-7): GAGVSQSPSNKVTEKGKDVELRCDPISGHTALYWYRQSLGQGLEFLIYFQGNSAPDKSGLPSDRFSAERTGGSVSTLTIQRTQQEDSAVYLCASSLTYEQYFGPGTRLTVT.

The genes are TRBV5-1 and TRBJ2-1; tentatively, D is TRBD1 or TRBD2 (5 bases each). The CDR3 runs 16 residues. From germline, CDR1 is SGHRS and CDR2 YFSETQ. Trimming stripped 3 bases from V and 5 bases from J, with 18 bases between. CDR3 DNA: TGCGCCAGCAGCTCAGAGGGTTGGGGGTCCCACAATGAGCAGTTCTTC. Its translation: CASSSEGWGSHNEQFF.

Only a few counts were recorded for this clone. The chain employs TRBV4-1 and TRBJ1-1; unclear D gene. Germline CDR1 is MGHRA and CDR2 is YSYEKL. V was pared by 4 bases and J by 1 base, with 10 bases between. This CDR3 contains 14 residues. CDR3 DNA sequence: TGCGCCAGCAGCCCCCCTCGAGAGAACACTGAAGCTTTCTTT. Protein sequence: CASSPPRENTEAFF.

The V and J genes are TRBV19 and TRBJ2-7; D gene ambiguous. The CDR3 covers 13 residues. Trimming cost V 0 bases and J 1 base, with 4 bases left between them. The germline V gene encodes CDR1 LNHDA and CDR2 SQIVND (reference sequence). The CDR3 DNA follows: TGTGCCAGTAGTATAGATACTTCCTACGAGCAGTACTTC. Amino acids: CASSIDTSYEQYF.

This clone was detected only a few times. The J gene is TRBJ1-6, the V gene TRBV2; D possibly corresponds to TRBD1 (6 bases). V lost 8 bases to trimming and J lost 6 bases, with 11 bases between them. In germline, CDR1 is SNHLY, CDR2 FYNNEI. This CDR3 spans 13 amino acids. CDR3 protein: CASPPDSNSPLHF. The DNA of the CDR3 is TGTGCCAGCCCCCCGGACAGTAATTCACCCCTCCACTTT.

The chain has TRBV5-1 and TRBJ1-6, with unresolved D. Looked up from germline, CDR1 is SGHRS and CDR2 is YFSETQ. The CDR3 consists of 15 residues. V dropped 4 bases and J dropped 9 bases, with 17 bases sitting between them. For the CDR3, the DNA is TGCGCCAGCAGCCCACCGGGAGGGAGCGTTTCACCCCTCCACTTT. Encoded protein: CASSPPGGSVSPLHF.

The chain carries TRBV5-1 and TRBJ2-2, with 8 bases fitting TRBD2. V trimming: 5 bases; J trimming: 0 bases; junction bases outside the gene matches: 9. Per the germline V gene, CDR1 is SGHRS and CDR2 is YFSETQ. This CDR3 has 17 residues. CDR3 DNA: TGCGCCAGCAGGAACCCAGCGGGACTAGCGAACACCGGGGAGCTGTTTTTT. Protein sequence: CASRNPAGLANTGELFF.

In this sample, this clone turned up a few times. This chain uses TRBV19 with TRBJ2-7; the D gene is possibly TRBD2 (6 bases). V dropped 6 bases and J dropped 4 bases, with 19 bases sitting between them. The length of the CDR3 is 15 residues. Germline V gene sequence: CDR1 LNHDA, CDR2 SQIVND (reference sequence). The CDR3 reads CASSTNSGEIYEQYV. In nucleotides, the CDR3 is TGTGCCAGTAGCACCAATTCGGGGGAAATATACGAGCAGTACGTC.

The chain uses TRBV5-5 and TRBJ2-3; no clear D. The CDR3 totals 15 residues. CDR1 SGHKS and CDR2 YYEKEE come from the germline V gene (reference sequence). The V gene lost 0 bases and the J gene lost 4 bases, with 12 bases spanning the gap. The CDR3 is CASSLVHHVADTQYF. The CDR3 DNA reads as TGTGCCAGCAGCTTGGTTCACCACGTCGCAGATACGCAGTATTTT. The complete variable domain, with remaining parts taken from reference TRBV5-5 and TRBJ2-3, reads DAGVTQSPTHLIKTRGQQVTLRCSPISGHKSVSWYQQVLGQGPQFIFQYYEKEERGRGNFPDRFSARQFPNYSSELNVNALLLGDSALYLCASSLVHHVADTQYFGPGTRLTVL.

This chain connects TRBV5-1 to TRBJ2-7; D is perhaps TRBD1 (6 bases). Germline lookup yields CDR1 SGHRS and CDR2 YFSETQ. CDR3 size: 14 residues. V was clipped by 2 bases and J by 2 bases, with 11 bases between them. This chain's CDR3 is CASSFGTLTYEQYF. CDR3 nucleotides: TGCGCCAGCAGCTTTGGGACACTTACCTACGAGCAGTACTTC.

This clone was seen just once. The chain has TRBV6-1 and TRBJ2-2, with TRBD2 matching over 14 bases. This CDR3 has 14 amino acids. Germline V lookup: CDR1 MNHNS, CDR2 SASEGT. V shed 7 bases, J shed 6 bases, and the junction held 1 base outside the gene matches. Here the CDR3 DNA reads TGTGCCAGCAAGACTAGCGGGAGGGCCGGGGAGCTGTTTTTT. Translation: CASKTSGRAGELFF.

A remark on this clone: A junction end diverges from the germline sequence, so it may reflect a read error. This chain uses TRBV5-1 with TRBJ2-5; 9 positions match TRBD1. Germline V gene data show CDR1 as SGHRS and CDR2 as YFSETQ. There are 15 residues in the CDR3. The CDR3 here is CASTLIGQGYETHYF. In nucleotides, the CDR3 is TGCGCCAGCACCTTAATAGGACAGGGGTACGAGACCCACTACTTC.

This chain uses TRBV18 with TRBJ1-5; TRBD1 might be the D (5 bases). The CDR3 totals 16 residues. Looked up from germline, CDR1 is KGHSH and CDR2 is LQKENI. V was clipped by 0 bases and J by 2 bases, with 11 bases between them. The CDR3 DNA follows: TGTGCCAGCTCACCACCCGGGGCAGGCGGCAATCAGCCCCAGCATTTT. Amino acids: CASSPPGAGGNQPQHF.

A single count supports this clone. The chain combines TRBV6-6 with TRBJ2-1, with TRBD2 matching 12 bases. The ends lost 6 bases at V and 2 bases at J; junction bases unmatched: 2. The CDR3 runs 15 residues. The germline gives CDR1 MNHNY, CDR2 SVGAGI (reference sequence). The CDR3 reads CASRTSGGTYNEQFF. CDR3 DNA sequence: TGTGCCAGCAGGACTAGCGGGGGAACCTACAATGAGCAGTTCTTC.

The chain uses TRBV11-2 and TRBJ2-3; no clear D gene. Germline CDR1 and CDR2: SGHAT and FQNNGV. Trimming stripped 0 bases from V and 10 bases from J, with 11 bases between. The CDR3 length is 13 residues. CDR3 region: CASSLDLPIAQYF. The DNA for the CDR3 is TGTGCCAGCAGCTTAGACCTCCCCATAGCGCAGTATTTT.

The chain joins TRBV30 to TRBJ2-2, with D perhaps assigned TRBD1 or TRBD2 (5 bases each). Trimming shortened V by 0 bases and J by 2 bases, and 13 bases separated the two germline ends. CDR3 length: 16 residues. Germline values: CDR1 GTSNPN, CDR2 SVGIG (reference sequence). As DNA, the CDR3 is TGTGCCTGGAGTGTACCCAAGGGGACCAACACCGGGGAGCTGTTTTTT. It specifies CAWSVPKGTNTGELFF.

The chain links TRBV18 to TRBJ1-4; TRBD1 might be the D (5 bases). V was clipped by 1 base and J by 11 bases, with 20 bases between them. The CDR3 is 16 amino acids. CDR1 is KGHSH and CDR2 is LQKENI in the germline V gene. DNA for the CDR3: TGTGCCAGCTCACCACTCGGGGACCCAACCGGGGGGAAACTGTTTTTT. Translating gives CASSPLGDPTGGKLFF.

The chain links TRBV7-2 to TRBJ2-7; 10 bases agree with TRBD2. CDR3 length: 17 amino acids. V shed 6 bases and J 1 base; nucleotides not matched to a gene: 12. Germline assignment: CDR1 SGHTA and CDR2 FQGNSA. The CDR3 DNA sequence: TGTGCCAGCAGTTTAACTAGCGGGACCATCCTTTCCTACGAGCAGTACTTC. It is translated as CASSLTSGTILSYEQYF.